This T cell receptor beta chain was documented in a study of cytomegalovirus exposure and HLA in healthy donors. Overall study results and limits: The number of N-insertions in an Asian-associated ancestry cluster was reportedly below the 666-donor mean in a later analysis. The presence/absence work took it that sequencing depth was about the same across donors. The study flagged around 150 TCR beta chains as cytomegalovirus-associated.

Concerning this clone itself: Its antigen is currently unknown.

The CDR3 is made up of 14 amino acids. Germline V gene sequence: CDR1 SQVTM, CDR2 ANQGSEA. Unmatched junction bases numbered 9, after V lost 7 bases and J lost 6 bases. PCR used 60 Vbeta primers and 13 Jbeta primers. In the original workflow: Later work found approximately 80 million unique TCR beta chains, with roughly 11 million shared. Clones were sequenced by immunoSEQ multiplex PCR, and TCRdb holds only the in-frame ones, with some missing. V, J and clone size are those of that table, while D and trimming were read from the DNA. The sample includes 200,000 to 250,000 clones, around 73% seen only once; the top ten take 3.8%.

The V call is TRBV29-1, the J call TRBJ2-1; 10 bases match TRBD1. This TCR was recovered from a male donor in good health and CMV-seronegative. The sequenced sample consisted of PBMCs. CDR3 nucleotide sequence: TGCAGCGCCTGGACAGGGGGGGATACCAATGAGCAGTTCTTC. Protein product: CSAWTGGDTNEQFF.